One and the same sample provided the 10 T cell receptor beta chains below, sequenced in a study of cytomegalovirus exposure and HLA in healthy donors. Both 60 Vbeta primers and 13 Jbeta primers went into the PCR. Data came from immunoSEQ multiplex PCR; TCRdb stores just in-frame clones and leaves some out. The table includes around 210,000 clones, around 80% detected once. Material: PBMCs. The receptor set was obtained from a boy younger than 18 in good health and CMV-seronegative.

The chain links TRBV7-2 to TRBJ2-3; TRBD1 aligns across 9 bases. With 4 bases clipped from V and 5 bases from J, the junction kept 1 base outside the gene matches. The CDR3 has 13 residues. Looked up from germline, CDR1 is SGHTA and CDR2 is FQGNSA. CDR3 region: CASSSDRGDTQYF. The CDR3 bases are TGTGCCAGCAGCTCGGACAGGGGAGATACGCAGTATTTT.

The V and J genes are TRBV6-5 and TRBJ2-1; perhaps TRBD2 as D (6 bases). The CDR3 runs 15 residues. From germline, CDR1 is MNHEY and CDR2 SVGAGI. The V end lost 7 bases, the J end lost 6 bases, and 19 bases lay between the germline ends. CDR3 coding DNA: TGTGCCAGCACCAGACCGGGGGAGCGCGGCAATGAGCAGTTCTTC. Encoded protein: CASTRPGERGNEQFF.

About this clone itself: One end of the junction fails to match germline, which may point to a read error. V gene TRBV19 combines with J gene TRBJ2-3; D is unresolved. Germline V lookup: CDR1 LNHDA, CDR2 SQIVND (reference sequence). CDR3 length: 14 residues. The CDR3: CASSIALPPDTQYF. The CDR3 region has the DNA TGTGCCAGTAGCATAGCCCTCCCTCCAGATACGCAGTATTTT.

The CDR3 DNA is TGTGCCATCAGTGCCCCCAAGGGGACAGACCAAGAGACCCAGTACTTC. Residues: CAISAPKGTDQETQYF. The chain employs TRBV10-3 and TRBJ2-5; 7 bases line up with TRBD1. J lost 0 bases, V lost 4 bases, and 8 bases had no gene match. This CDR3 contains 16 residues. CDR1 and CDR2 from the germline V gene are ENHRY and SYGVKD.

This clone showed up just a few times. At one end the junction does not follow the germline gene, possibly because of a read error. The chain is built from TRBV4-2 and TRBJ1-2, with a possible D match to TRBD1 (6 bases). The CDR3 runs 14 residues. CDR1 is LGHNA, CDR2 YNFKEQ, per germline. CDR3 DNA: TGTGCCAGCACCCAAGGGGGGGGCCACTATGGCTACACCTTC. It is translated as CASTQGGGHYGYTF.

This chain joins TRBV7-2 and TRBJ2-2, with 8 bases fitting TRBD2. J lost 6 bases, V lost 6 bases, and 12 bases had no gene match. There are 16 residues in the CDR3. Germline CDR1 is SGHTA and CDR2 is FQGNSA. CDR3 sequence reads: CASSLWSGRSAGELFF. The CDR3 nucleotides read TGTGCCAGCAGTTTGTGGAGCGGGAGATCGGCCGGGGAGCTGTTTTTT.

The CDR3 reads CASSQRACGYTF. In DNA, the CDR3 is TGTGCCAGCTCACAAAGAGCATGTGGCTACACCTTC. The V and J genes are TRBV18 and TRBJ1-2; D gene uncertain. Germline V gives CDR1 KGHSH, CDR2 LQKENI. Trimming cost V 4 bases and J 7 bases, with 10 bases left between them. This CDR3 has 12 amino acids.

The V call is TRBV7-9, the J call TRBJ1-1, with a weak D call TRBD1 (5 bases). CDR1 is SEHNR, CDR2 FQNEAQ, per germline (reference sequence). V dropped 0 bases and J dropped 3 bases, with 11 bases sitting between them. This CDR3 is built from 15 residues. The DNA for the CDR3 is TGTGCCAGCAGCTTAGCTGGGGCCGAGGACACTGAAGCTTTCTTT. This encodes CASSLAGAEDTEAFF.

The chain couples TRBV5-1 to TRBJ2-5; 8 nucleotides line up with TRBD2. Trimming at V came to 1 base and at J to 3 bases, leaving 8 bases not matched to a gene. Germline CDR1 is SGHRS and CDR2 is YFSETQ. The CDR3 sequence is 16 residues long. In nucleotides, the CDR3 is TGCGCCAGCAGCTTGCATCCCGCCGGGGGGGAAGAGACCCAGTACTTC. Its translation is CASSLHPAGGEETQYF.

CDR3 DNA: TGTGCCACCAGCAGAGAGAAGCGGTGCGAGCAGTACTTC. Translating gives CATSREKRCEQYF. V usage is TRBV15 and J usage is TRBJ2-7; D is perhaps TRBD2 (5 bases). The V gene lost 0 bases and the J gene lost 6 bases, with 9 bases spanning the gap. CDR3 length: 13 amino acids. Germline CDR1 LNHNV, CDR2 YYDKDF (reference sequence). Full variable domain (rest looked up from reference TRBV15 and TRBJ2-7): DAMVIQNPRYQVTQFGKPVTLSCSQTLNHNVMYWYQQKSSQAPKLLFHYYDKDFNNEADTPDNFQSRRPNTSFCFLDIRSPGLGDTAMYLCATSREKRCEQYFGPGTRLTVT.